The present T cell receptor beta chain was sequenced within a study of blood T cell repertoires in COVID-19. On the study more broadly: The United States, Italy and Spain provided the acute and convalescent COVID-19 samples.

This CDR3 spans 14 amino acids. V lost 2 bases, J lost 3 bases, and 10 bases lay in between. Germline V gives CDR1 MNHEY, CDR2 SMNVEV (reference sequence). Sequencing used immunoSEQ multiplex PCR; TCRdb keeps in-frame clones, though not all of them. This table holds some 240,000 clones, over 70% found once. This receptor was taken from a woman aged 65 to 85 with acute or convalescent COVID-19. The sample taken for sequencing was peripheral blood. J is TRBJ2-5 and V is TRBV27; D may be TRBD2 (5 bases). In nucleotides, the CDR3 is TGTGCCAGCAGTTTAGTCGGACTCAAAGAGACCCAGTACTTC. This translates into CASSLVGLKETQYF.